The clone carrying this T cell receptor (beta chain) showed up just once. The antigen is not known. V was pared by 1 base and J by 8 bases, with 9 bases between. The CDR3 spans 14 residues. Germline lookup yields CDR1 SEHNR and CDR2 FQNEAQ (reference sequence). This specimen comes from a study of T cell responses to AZD1222 COVID-19 vaccine. As for the study in general: Pooling covered second doses at about 4 or about 12 weeks. Study-level results: Unmutated variant regions reportedly attract nearly half of all spike-specific TCRs. There were repertoire samples only from the period after the peak T cell response.

Sequenced by immunoSEQ multiplex PCR; TCRdb stores in-frame clones only, minus some. The sample lists approximately 100,000 clones; 85% to 90% were seen once. This chain uses TRBV7-9 with TRBJ1-6; D is unresolved. The sequence was obtained from an adult in good health. Sequencing used peripheral blood, obtained on day 0 of AZD1222 vaccination. In DNA form, the CDR3 reads TGTGCCAGCAGCTTAGAGGGCAGTTATTCACCCCTCCACTTT. Its protein product is CASSLEGSYSPLHF.